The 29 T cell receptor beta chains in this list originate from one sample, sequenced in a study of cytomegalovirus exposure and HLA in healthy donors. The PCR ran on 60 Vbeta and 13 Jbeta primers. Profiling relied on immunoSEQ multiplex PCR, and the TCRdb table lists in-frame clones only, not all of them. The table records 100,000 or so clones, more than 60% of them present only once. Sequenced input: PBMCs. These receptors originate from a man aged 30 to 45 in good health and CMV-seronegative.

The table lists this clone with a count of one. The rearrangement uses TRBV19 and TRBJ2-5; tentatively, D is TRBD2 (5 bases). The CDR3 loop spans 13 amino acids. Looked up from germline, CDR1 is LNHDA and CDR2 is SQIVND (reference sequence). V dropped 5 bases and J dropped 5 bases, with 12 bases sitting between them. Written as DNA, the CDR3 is TGTGCCAGTAGTTTCGGACTTGGCGAGACCCAGTACTTC. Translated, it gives CASSFGLGETQYF.

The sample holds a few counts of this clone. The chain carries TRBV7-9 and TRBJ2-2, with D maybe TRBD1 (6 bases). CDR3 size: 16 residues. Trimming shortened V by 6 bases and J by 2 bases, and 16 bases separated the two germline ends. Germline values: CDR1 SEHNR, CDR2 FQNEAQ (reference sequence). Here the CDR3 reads CASSPAGTPNTGELFF. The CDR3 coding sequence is TGTGCCAGCAGTCCTGCCGGGACACCTAACACCGGGGAGCTGTTTTTT.

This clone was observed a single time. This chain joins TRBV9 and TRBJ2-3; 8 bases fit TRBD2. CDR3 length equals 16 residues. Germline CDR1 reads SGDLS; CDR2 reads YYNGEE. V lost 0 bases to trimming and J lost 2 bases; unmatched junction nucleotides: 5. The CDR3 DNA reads TGTGCCAGCAGCGTAGCCGCGGGGGGCCACACAGATACGCAGTATTTT. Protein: CASSVAAGGHTDTQYF.

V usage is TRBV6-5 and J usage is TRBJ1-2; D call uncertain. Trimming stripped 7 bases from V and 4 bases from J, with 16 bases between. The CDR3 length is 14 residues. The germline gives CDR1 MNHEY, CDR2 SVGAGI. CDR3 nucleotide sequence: TGTGCCAGCAAGGTGTGGAGAGGTACCTATGGCTACACCTTC. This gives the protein CASKVWRGTYGYTF.

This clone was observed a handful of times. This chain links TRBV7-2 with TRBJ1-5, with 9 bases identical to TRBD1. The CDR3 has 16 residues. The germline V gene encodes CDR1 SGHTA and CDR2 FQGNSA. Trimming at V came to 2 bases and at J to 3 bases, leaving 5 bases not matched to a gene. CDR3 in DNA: TGTGCCAGCAGCTTATTGAACAGGGGGCCCAATCAGCCCCAGCATTTT. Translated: CASSLLNRGPNQPQHF.

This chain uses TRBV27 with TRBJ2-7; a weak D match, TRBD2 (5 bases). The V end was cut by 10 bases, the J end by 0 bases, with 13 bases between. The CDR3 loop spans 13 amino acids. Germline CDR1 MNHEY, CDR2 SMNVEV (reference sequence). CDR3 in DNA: TGTGCCACCATGGGAGCCCTCTCCTACGAGCAGTACTTC. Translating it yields CATMGALSYEQYF.

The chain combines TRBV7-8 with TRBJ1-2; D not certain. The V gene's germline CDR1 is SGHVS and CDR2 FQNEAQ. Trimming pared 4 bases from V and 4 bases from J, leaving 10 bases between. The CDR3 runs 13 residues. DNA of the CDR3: TGTGCCAGCAGCTCCGGGGTCAGCTATGGCTACACCTTC. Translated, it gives CASSSGVSYGYTF.

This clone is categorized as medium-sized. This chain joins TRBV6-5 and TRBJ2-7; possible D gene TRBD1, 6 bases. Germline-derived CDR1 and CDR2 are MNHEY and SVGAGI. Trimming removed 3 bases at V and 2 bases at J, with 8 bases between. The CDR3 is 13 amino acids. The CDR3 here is CASSYEGAYEQYF. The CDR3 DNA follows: TGTGCCAGCAGTTATGAGGGGGCCTACGAGCAGTACTTC.

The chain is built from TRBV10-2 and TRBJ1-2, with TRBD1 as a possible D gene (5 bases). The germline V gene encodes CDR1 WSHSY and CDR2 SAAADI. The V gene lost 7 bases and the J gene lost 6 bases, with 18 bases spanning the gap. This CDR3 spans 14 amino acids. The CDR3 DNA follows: TGCGCCAGCACAGGGTCCCCTCAAGTGCATGGCTACACCTTC. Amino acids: CASTGSPQVHGYTF.

The CDR3 DNA is TGTGCCAGCGGGGGACAGGGACACACCGGGGAGCTGTTTTTT. It specifies CASGGQGHTGELFF. The V and J genes are TRBV2 and TRBJ2-2; 9 bases are shared with TRBD1. The trim removed 8 bases at V and 3 bases at J, leaving 4 bases unmatched. There are 14 residues in the CDR3. CDR1 is SNHLY, CDR2 FYNNEI, per germline.

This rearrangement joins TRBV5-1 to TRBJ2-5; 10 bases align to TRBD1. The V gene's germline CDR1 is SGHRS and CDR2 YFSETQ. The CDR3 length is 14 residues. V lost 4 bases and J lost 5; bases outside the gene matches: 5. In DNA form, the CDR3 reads TGCGCCAGCAGCCGGACAGGGGGGCGGGAGACCCAGTACTTC. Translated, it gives CASSRTGGRETQYF.

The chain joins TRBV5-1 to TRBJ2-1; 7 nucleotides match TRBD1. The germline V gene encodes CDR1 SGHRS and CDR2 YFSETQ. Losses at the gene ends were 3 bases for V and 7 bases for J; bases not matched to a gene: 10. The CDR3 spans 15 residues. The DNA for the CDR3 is TGCGCCAGCAGCTCCCGACAGGGTAAACGGAATGAGCAGTTCTTC. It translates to CASSSRQGKRNEQFF.

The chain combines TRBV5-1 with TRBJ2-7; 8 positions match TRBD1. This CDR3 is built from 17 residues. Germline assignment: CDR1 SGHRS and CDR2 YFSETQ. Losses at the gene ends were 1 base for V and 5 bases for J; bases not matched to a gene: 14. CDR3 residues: CASSLNFFRQGKDEQYF. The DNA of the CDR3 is TGCGCCAGCAGCTTGAACTTTTTTCGACAGGGGAAGGACGAGCAGTACTTC. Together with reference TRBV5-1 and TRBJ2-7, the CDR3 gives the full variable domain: KAGVTQTPRYLIKTRGQQVTLSCSPISGHRSVSWYQQTPGQGLQFLFEYFSETQRNKGNFPGRFSGRQFSNSRSEMNVSTLELGDSALYLCASSLNFFRQGKDEQYFGPGTRLTVT.

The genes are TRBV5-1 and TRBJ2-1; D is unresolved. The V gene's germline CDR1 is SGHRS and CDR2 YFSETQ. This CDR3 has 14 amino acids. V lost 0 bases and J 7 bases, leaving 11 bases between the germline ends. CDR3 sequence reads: CASSLGLITNEQFF. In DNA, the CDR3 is TGCGCCAGCAGCTTGGGCCTGATTACAAATGAGCAGTTCTTC.

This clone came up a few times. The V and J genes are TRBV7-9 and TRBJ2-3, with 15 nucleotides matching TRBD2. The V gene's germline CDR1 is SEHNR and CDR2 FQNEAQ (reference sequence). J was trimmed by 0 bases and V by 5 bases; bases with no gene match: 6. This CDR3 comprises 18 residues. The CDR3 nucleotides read TGTGCCAGCAGCCAAGGACTAGCGGGAGGGCCTAGCACAGATACGCAGTATTTT. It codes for CASSQGLAGGPSTDTQYF.

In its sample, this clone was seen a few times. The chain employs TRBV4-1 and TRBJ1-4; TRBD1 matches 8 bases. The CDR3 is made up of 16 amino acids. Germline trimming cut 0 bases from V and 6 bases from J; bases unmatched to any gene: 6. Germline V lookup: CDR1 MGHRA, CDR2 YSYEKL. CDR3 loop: CASSQEPGQGYEKLFF. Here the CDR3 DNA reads TGCGCCAGCAGCCAAGAACCCGGACAGGGTTATGAAAAACTGTTTTTT.

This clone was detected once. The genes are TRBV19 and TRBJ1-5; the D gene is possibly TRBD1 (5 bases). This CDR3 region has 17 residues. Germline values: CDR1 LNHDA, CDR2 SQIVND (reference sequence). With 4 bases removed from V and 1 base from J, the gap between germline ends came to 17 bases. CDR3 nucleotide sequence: TGTGCCAGTAGTAAGTCGGACGGGGGATCGAGCAATCAGCCCCAGCATTTT. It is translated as CASSKSDGGSSNQPQHF.

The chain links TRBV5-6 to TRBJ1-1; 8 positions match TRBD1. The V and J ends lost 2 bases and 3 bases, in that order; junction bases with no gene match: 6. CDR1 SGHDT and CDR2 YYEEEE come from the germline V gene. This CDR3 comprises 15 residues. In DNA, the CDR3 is TGTGCCAGCAGCTTCCTGACAGGGGCGGACACTGAAGCTTTCTTT. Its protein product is CASSFLTGADTEAFF.

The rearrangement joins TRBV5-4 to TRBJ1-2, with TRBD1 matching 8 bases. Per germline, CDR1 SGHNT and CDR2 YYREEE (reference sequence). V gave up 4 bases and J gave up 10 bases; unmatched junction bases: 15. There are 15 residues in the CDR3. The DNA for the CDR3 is TGTGCCAGCAGCACCGGACAGGGTACCGGGGCTGACTACACCTTC. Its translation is CASSTGQGTGADYTF. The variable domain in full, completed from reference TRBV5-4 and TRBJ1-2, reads ETGVTQSPTHLIKTRGQQVTLRCSSQSGHNTVSWYQQALGQGPQFIFQYYREEENGRGNFPPRFSGLQFPNYSSELNVNALELDDSALYLCASSTGQGTGADYTFGSGTRLTVV.

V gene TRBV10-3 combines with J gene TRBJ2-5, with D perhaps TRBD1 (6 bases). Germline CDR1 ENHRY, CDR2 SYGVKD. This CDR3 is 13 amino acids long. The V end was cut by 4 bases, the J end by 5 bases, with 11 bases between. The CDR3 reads CAISGTQGETQYF. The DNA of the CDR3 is TGTGCCATCAGTGGGACTCAGGGGGAGACCCAGTACTTC.

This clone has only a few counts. The CDR3 DNA reads as TGTGCCAGCAGTTGGCTTTCCAACACTGAAGCTTTCTTT. Residues: CASSWLSNTEAFF. The V and J genes are TRBV28 and TRBJ1-1; D not certain. Per the germline V gene, CDR1 is MDHEN and CDR2 is SYDVKM. This CDR3 has 13 residues. V dropped 4 bases and J dropped 2 bases, with 8 bases sitting between them.

DNA for the CDR3: TGCAGCGTTGCGGGTTACACCTACACAGATACGCAGTATTTT. Translating gives CSVAGYTYTDTQYF. The chain has TRBV29-1 and TRBJ2-3, with unresolved D. The CDR3 consists of 14 residues. Germline lookup yields CDR1 SQVTM and CDR2 ANQGSEA. Trimming pared 4 bases from V and 2 bases from J, leaving 13 bases between.

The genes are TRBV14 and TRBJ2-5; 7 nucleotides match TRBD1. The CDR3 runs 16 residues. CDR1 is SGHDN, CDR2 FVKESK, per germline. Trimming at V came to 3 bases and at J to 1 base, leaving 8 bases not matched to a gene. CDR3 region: CASSHRGSGGQETQYF. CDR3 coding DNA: TGTGCCAGCAGCCACAGGGGCTCAGGGGGCCAAGAGACCCAGTACTTC.

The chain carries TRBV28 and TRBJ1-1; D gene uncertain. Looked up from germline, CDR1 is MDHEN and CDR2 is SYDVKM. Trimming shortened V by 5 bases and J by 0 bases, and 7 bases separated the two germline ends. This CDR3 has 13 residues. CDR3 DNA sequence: TGTGCCAGCAGTCCAGCGGTGAACACTGAAGCTTTCTTT. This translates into CASSPAVNTEAFF. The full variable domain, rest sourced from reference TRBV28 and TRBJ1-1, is DVKVTQSSRYLVKRTGEKVFLECVQDMDHENMFWYRQDPGLGLRLIYFSYDVKMKEKGDIPEGYSVSREKKERFSLILESASTNQTSMYLCASSPAVNTEAFFGQGTRLTVV.

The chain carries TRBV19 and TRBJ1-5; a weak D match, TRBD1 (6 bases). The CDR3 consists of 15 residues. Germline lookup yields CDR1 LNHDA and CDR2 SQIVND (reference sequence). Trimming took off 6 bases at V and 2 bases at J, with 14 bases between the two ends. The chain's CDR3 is CASRGQSVGNQPQHF. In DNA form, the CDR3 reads TGTGCCAGTAGGGGACAATCCGTCGGCAATCAGCCCCAGCATTTT.

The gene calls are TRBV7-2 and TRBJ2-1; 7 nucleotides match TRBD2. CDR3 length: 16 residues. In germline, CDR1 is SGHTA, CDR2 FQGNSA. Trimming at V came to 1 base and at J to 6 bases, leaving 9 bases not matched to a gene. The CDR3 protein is CASSLEPGSGGNEQFF. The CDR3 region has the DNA TGTGCCAGCAGCTTAGAACCAGGTTCGGGGGGCAATGAGCAGTTCTTC.

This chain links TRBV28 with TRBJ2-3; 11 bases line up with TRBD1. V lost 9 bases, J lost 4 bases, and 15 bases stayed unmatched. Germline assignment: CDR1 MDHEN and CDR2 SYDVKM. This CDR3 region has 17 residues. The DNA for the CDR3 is TGTGCCAGTCCACCCGCCGGGACAGGGGGTGGACCAGATACGCAGTATTTT. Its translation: CASPPAGTGGGPDTQYF. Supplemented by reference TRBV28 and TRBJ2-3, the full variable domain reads DVKVTQSSRYLVKRTGEKVFLECVQDMDHENMFWYRQDPGLGLRLIYFSYDVKMKEKGDIPEGYSVSREKKERFSLILESASTNQTSMYLCASPPAGTGGGPDTQYFGPGTRLTVL.

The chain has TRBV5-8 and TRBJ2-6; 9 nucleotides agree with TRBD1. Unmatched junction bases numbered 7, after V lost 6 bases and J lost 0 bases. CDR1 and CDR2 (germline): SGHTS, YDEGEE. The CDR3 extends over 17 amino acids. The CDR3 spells CASIRDRVSSGANVLTF. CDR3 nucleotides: TGTGCCAGCATCCGGGACAGGGTTAGCTCTGGGGCCAACGTCCTGACTTTC.

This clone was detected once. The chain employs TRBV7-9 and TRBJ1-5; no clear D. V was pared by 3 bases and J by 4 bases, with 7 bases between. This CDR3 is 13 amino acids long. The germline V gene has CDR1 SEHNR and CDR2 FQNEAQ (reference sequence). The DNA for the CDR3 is TGTGCCAGCAGCTTGTTGGAGAATCAGCCCCAGCATTTT. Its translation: CASSLLENQPQHF.